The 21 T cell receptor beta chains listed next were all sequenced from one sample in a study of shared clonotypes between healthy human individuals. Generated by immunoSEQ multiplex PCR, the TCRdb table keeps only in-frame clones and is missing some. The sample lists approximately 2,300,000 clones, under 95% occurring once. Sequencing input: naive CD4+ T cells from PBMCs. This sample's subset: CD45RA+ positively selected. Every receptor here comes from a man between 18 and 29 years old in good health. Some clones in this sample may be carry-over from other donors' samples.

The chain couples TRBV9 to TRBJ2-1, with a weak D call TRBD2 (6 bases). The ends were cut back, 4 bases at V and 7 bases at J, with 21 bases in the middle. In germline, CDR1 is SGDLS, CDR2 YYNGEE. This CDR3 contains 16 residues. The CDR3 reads CASSPPVDGGRNEQFF. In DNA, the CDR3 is TGTGCCAGCAGCCCCCCGGTGGACGGTGGGAGGAATGAGCAGTTCTTC.

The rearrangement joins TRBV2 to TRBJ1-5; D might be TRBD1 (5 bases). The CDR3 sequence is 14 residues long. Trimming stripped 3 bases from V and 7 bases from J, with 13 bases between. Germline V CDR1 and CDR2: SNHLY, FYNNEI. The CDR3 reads CASSEGLRGQPQHF. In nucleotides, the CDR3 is TGTGCCAGCAGTGAGGGTTTGCGGGGGCAGCCCCAGCATTTT.

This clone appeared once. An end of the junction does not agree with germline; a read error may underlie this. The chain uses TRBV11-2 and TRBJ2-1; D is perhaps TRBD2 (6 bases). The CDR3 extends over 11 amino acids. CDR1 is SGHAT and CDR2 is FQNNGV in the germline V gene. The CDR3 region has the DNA TGTGCCAGCAGCCCTGGGACTGAGAAGTTCTTC. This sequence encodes CASSPGTEKFF.

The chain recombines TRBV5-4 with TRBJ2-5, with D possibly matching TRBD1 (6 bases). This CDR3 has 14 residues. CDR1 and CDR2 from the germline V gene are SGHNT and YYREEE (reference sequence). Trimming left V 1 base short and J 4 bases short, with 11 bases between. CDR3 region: CASSLRGRGETQYF. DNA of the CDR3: TGTGCCAGCAGCTTGAGGGGCAGGGGAGAGACCCAGTACTTC.

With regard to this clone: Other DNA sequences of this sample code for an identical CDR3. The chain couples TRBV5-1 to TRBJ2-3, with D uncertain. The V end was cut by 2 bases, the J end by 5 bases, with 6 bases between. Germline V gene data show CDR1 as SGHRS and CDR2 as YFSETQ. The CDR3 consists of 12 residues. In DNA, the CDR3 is TGCGCCAGCAGCTTAGGGTTAGATACGCAGTATTTT. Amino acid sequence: CASSLGLDTQYF.

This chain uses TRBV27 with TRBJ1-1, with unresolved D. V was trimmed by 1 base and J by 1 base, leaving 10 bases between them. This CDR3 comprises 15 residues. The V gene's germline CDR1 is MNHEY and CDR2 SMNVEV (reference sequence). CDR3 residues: CASSLYVHPNTEAFF. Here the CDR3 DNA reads TGTGCCAGCAGTTTATACGTACACCCGAACACTGAAGCTTTCTTT.

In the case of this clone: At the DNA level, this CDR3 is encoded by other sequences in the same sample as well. In DNA form, the CDR3 reads TGTGCCAGCAGCTTCGCGGGCCCCCAGGAGACCCAGTACTTC. This gives the protein CASSFAGPQETQYF. The chain uses TRBV28 and TRBJ2-5; the D gene is possibly TRBD2 (5 bases). V shed 6 bases and J shed 5 bases, with 16 bases lying between them. In germline, CDR1 is MDHEN, CDR2 SYDVKM. The CDR3 extends over 14 amino acids.

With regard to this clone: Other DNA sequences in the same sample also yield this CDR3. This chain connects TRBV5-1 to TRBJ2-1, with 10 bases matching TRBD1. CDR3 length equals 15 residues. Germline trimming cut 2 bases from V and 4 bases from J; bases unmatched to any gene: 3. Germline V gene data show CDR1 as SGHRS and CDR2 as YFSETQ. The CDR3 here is CASSFRDRGYNEQFF. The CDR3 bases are TGCGCCAGCAGCTTCCGGGACAGGGGATACAATGAGCAGTTCTTC.

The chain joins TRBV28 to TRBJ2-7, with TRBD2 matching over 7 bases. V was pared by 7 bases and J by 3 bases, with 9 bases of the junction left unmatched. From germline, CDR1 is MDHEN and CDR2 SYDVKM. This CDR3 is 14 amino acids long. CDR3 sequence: CASKLGGALYEQYF. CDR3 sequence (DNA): TGTGCCAGCAAATTGGGAGGGGCCCTCTACGAGCAGTACTTC.

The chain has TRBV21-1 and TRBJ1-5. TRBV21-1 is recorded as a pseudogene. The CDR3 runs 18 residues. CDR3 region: CASSKGGGRALLVQPQHF. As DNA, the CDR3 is TGTGCCAGCAGCAAAGGGGGGGGCAGGGCTCTGTTAGTTCAGCCCCAGCATTTT.

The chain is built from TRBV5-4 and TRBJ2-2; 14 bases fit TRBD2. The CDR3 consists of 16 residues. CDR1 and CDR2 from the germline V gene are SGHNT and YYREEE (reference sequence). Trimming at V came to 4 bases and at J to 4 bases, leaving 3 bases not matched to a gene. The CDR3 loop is CASSPGLAGGTGELFF. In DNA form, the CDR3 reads TGTGCCAGCAGCCCAGGACTAGCGGGAGGCACCGGGGAGCTGTTTTTT.

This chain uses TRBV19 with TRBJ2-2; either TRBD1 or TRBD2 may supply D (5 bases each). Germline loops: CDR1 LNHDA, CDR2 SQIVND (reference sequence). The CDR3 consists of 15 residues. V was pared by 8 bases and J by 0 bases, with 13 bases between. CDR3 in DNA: TGTGCCAGTGGGACGAGCGGATCGAACACCGGGGAGCTGTTTTTT. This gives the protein CASGTSGSNTGELFF.

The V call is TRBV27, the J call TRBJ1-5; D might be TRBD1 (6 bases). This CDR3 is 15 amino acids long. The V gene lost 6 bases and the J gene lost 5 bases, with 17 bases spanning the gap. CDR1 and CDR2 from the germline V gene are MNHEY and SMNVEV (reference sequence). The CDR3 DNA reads TGTGCCAGCAGAAAGGGGGGCTTGGGAGATCAGCCCCAGCATTTT. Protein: CASRKGGLGDQPQHF.

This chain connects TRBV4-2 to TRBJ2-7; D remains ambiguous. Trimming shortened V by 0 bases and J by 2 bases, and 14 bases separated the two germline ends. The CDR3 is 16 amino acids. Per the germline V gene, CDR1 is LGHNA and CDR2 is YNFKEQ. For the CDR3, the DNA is TGTGCCAGCAGCCAAGATCCCTGGACGGTAACCTACGAGCAGTACTTC. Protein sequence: CASSQDPWTVTYEQYF.

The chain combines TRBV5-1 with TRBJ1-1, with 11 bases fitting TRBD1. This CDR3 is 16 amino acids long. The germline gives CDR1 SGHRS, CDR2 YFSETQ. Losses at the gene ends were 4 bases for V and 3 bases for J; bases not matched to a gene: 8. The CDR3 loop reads CASSMRTGGLDTEAFF. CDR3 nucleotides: TGCGCCAGCAGCATGCGGACAGGGGGCCTAGACACTGAAGCTTTCTTT. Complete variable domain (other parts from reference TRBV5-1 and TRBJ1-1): KAGVTQTPRYLIKTRGQQVTLSCSPISGHRSVSWYQQTPGQGLQFLFEYFSETQRNKGNFPGRFSGRQFSNSRSEMNVSTLELGDSALYLCASSMRTGGLDTEAFFGQGTRLTVV.

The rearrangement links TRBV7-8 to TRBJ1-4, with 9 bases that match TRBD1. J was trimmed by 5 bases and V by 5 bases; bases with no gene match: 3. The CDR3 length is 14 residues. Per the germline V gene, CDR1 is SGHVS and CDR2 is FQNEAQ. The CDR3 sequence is CASSGTGQNEKLFF. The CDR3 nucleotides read TGTGCCAGCAGCGGGACAGGGCAGAATGAAAAACTGTTTTTT.

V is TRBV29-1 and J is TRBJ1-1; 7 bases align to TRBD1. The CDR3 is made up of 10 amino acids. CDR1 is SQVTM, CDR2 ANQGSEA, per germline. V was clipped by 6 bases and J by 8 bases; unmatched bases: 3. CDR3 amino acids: CSVQTGEAFF. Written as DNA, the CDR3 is TGCAGCGTCCAGACAGGGGAAGCTTTCTTT.

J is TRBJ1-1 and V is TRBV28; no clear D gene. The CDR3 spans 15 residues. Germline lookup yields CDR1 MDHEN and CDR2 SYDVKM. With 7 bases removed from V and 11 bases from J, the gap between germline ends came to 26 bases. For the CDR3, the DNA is TGTGCCAGCATAGGCCCCCCTGGACTGTCGACGGGGGCTTTCTTT. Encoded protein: CASIGPPGLSTGAFF.

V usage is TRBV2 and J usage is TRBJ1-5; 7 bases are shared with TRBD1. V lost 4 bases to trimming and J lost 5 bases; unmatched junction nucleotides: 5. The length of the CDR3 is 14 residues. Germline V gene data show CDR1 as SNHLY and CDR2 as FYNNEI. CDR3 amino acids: CASSASRGDQPQHF. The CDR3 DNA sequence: TGTGCCAGCAGTGCCAGCAGGGGGGATCAGCCCCAGCATTTT.

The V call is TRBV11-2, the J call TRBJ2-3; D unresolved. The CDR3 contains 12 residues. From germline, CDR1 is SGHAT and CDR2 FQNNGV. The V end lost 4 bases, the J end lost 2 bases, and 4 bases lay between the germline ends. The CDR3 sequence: CASSSYTDTQYF. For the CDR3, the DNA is TGTGCCAGCAGCTCGTACACAGATACGCAGTATTTT. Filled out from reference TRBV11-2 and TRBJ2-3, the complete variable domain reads EAGVAQSPRYKIIEKRQSVAFWCNPISGHATLYWYQQILGQGPKLLIQFQNNGVVDDSQLPKDRFSAERLKGVDSTLKIQPAKLEDSAVYLCASSSYTDTQYFGPGTRLTVL.

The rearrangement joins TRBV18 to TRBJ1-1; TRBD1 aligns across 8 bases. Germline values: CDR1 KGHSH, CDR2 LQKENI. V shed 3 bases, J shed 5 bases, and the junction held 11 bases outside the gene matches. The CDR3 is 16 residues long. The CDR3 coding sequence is TGTGCCAGCTCACCGGGGCAGGGGGCGCGGAGTACTGAAGCTTTCTTT. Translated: CASSPGQGARSTEAFF.